Reported below is one TCR beta chain. Its antigen is not identified. This sample is part of a study of cytomegalovirus exposure and HLA in healthy donors. Study as a whole: A later analysis reported the 100 to 150 validation repertoires used the same platform as the approximately 650 first-cohort repertoires.

Study-wide results and caveats: The tendency of first-cohort TCR clusters to co-occur in the roughly 130 validation repertoires emerged from a later analysis. Usually a TCR sequence was rare, but some public TCRs were found in many donors.

It was the roughly 130-subject validation cohort, separate from the approximately 620-subject first cohort, to which the donors belonged. CDR1 and CDR2 from the germline V gene are SGHAT and FQDESV (reference sequence). V gave up 2 bases and J gave up 4 bases, with 14 bases separating them. This CDR3 has 16 residues. Profiled with immunoSEQ multiplex PCR; TCRdb holds only in-frame clones, not every one. This table holds some 110,000 clones, about 86% found once. The source is a woman younger than 30 in good health and CMV-seropositive. The rearrangement links TRBV11-1 to TRBJ2-2; D unresolved. Sequenced: PBMCs. CDR3 sequence reads: CASSLLVGSGTGELFF. The CDR3 DNA is TGTGCCAGCAGCTTATTGGTGGGCAGTGGCACCGGGGAGCTGTTTTTT.